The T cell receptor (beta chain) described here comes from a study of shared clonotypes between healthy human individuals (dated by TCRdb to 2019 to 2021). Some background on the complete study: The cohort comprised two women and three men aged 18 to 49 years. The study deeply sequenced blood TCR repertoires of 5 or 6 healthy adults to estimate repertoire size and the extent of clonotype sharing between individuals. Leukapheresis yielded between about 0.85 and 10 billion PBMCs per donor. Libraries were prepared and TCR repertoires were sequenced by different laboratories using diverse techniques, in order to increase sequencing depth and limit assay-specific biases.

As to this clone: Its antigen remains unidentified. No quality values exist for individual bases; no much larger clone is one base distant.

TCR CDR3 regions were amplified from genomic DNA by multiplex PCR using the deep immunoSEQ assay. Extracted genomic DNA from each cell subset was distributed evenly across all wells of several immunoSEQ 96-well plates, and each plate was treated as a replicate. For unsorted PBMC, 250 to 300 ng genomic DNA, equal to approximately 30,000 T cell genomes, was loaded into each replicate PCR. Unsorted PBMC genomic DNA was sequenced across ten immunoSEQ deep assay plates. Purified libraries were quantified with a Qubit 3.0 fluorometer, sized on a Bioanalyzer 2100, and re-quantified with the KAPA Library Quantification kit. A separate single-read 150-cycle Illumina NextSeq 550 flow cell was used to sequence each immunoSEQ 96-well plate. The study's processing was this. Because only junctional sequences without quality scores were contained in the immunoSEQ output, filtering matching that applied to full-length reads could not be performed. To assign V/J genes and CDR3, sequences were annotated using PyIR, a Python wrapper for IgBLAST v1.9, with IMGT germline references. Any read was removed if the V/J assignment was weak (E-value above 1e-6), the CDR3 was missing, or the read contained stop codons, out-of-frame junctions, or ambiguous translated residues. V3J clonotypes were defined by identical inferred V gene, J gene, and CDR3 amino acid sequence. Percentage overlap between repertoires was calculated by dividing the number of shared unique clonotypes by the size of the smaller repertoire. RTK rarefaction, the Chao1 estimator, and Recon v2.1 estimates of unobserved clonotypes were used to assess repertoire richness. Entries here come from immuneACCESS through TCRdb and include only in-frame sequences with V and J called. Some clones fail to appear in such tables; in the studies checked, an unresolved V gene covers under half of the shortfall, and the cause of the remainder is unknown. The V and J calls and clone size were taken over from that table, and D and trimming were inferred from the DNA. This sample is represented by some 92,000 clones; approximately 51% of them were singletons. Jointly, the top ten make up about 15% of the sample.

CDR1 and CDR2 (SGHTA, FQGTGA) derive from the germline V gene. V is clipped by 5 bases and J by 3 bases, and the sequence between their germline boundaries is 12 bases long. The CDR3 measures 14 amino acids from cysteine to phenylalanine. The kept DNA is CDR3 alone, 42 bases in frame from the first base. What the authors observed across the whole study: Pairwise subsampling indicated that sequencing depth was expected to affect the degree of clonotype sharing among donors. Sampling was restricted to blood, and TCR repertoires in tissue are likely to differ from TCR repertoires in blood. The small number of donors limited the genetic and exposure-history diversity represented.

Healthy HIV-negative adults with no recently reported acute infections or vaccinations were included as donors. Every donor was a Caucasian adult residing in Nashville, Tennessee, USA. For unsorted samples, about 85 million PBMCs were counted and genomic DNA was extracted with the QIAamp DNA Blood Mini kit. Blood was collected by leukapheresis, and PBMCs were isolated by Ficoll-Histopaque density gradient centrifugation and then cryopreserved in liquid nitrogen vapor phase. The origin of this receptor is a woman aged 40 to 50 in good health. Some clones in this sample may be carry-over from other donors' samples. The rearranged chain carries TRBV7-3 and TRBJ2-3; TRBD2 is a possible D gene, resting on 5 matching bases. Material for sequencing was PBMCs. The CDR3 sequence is CASSPTTGTDTQYF. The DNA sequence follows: TGTGCCAGCAGCCCCACTACGGGGACAGATACGCAGTATTTT.